Shown below are 25 T cell receptor beta chains from a single sample sequenced in a study of siplizumab effects on memory and regulatory T cells. Profiling relied on immunoSEQ multiplex PCR, and the TCRdb table lists in-frame clones only, not all of them. The table lists around 100,000 clones, over 90% of them singletons. The source material was non-Treg CD4+ T cells sorted from blood. The receptors shown here come from a human donor in good health.

This rearrangement joins TRBV18 to TRBJ2-1; D remains ambiguous. Germline V gene data show CDR1 as KGHSH and CDR2 as LQKENI. The V end was cut by 6 bases, the J end by 5 bases, with 17 bases between. The CDR3 consists of 15 residues. CDR3 region: CASSPTYTYNNEQFF. CDR3 DNA sequence: TGTGCCAGCTCCCCTACTTATACGTACAACAATGAGCAGTTCTTC.

The genes are TRBV7-2 and TRBJ2-1; D perhaps matches TRBD2 (6 bases). Germline V CDR1 and CDR2: SGHTA, FQGNSA. Between the trimmed V and J ends, which lost 1 base and 5 bases, there was a span of 15 bases. The CDR3 consists of 16 residues. This CDR3 reads CASSLVVRAGNNEQFF. The CDR3 region has the DNA TGTGCCAGCAGCTTAGTCGTAAGGGCGGGAAACAATGAGCAGTTCTTC.

V is TRBV18 and J is TRBJ1-1, with TRBD1 as a possible D gene (6 bases). V lost 3 bases and J lost 1, with 12 bases in between. Germline loops: CDR1 KGHSH, CDR2 LQKENI. The CDR3 has 15 residues. The CDR3 reads CASSPAGHANTEAFF. The CDR3 coding sequence is TGTGCCAGCTCACCGGCGGGACACGCGAACACTGAAGCTTTCTTT.

J is TRBJ2-1 and V is TRBV10-2; 7 positions match TRBD2. Looked up from germline, CDR1 is WSHSY and CDR2 is SAAADI. Unmatched junction bases numbered 16, after V lost 8 bases and J lost 12 bases. The CDR3 extends over 14 amino acids. CDR3 amino acids: CASEIDAGVPVQFF. Here the CDR3 DNA reads TGCGCCAGCGAAATCGATGCGGGAGTGCCGGTGCAGTTCTTC.

This rearrangement joins TRBV19 to TRBJ2-4; TRBD2 matches 8 bases. The CDR3 length is 17 residues. Germline V gene sequence: CDR1 LNHDA, CDR2 SQIVND (reference sequence). V lost 4 bases to trimming and J lost 1 base; unmatched junction nucleotides: 9. The CDR3 reads CASSTLGSGTAKNIQYF. Here the CDR3 DNA reads TGTGCCAGTAGTACCTTGGGTAGCGGGACTGCCAAAAACATTCAGTACTTC.

The chain joins TRBV18 to TRBJ2-3, with no clear D. There are 12 residues in the CDR3. Germline CDR1 reads KGHSH; CDR2 reads LQKENI. V lost 4 bases and J 5 bases, leaving 7 bases between the germline ends. The chain's CDR3 is CASSRSKDTQYF. CDR3 nucleotides: TGTGCCAGCTCACGCTCGAAAGATACGCAGTATTTT. The full variable domain, its missing parts supplied by reference TRBV18 and TRBJ2-3, is NAGVMQNPRHLVRRRGQEARLRCSPMKGHSHVYWYRQLPEEGLKFMVYLQKENIIDESGMPKERFSAEFPKEGPSILRIQQVVRGDSAAYFCASSRSKDTQYFGPGTRLTVL.

CDR3 in amino acids: CASSPRLVGETQYF. CDR3 bases: TGTGCCAGCAGCCCCAGATTGGTGGGAGAGACCCAGTACTTC. The chain links TRBV7-9 to TRBJ2-5, with D hard to call. V was trimmed by 5 bases and J by 4 bases, leaving 14 bases between them. This CDR3 comprises 14 residues. CDR1 is SEHNR and CDR2 is FQNEAQ in the germline V gene (reference sequence). Drawing the rest from reference TRBV7-9 and TRBJ2-5, the complete variable domain is DTGVSQNPRHKITKRGQNVTFRCDPISEHNRLYWYRQTLGQGPEFLTYFQNEAQLEKSRLLSDRFSAERPKGSFSTLEIQRTEQGDSAMYLCASSPRLVGETQYFGPGTRLLVL.

The chain is built from TRBV19 and TRBJ2-3, with 10 bases fitting TRBD2. The junction had 6 bases not matched to a gene; V was cut back by 6 bases and J by 6 bases. The germline V gene has CDR1 LNHDA and CDR2 SQIVND (reference sequence). The CDR3 has 14 residues. This CDR3 reads CASRASGRVDTQYF. The DNA for the CDR3 is TGTGCCAGTAGGGCTAGCGGGAGAGTGGATACGCAGTATTTT.

Concerning this clone: The junction departs from germline at one end; a sequencing error may be responsible. The V and J genes are TRBV7-9 and TRBJ2-3, with unresolved D. Germline V gene lookup returns CDR1 SEHNR and CDR2 FQNEAQ (reference sequence). The CDR3 has 13 amino acids. The CDR3 is CAYRSKGTDTQYF. CDR3 DNA: TGCGCTTATCGCTCGAAGGGCACAGATACGCAGTATTTT.

The V and J genes are TRBV7-9 and TRBJ1-1, with unresolved D. The germline gives CDR1 SEHNR, CDR2 FQNEAQ (reference sequence). This CDR3 comprises 13 residues. Trimming cost V 5 bases and J 1 base, with 8 bases left between them. The CDR3 is CASSITKNTEAFF. In DNA, the CDR3 is TGTGCCAGCAGCATTACAAAGAACACTGAAGCTTTCTTT.

V and J are TRBV6-1 and TRBJ1-5; D perhaps matches TRBD1 (6 bases). The CDR3 spans 14 residues. Trimming removed 8 bases from V and 4 bases from J, with 15 bases in between. Looked up from germline, CDR1 is MNHNS and CDR2 is SASEGT. CDR3 in DNA: TGTGCCAGCCTAGCCGGGACACGGAATCAGCCCCAGCATTTT. Translated, it gives CASLAGTRNQPQHF.

In this sample, this clone turned up once. The chain couples TRBV2 to TRBJ2-7; D is perhaps TRBD1 (6 bases). Germline CDR1 reads SNHLY; CDR2 reads FYNNEI. CDR3 length: 12 residues. Deletions cut 8 bases from V and 2 bases from J, with 10 bases between. CDR3 amino acids: CASVGQTYEQYF. Here the CDR3 DNA reads TGTGCCAGCGTAGGACAGACCTACGAGCAGTACTTC.

The chain recombines TRBV7-6 with TRBJ2-7; 10 nucleotides match TRBD2. The CDR3 has 16 residues. The J segment lost 5 bases and the V segment lost 5 bases, leaving 12 bases of the junction unmatched. In germline, CDR1 is SGHVS, CDR2 FNYEAQ. This CDR3 reads CASSSEGTSVGHEQYF. The CDR3 DNA reads TGTGCCAGCAGCAGCGAAGGGACTAGCGTAGGCCACGAGCAGTACTTC.

The genes are TRBV19 and TRBJ1-2, with D perhaps TRBD1 (6 bases). Trimming stripped 8 bases from V and 1 base from J, with 14 bases between. Germline V gene sequence: CDR1 LNHDA, CDR2 SQIVND (reference sequence). The length of the CDR3 is 14 residues. CDR3 sequence: CASSPGQGNYGYTF. In DNA, the CDR3 is TGTGCCAGTTCACCGGGACAAGGTAACTATGGCTACACCTTC.

This chain connects TRBV5-1 to TRBJ1-4; TRBD1 agrees at 9 bases. The CDR3 contains 14 residues. Looked up from germline, CDR1 is SGHRS and CDR2 is YFSETQ. V was clipped by 0 bases and J by 7 bases; unmatched bases: 1. CDR3 region: CASSLGDRAEKLFF. CDR3 DNA: TGCGCCAGCAGCTTGGGGGACAGGGCTGAAAAACTGTTTTTT.

This chain joins TRBV12-5 and TRBJ2-5; tentatively, D is TRBD1 (5 bases). The V gene lost 5 bases and the J gene lost 7 bases, with 11 bases spanning the gap. The germline gives CDR1 LGHNT, CDR2 FRNRAP. The CDR3 is made up of 12 amino acids. CDR3 loop: CASGIIRGTQYF. The CDR3 bases are TGTGCTAGTGGTATCATAAGGGGGACCCAGTACTTC.

In this sample, this clone turned up once. CDR3 DNA: TGTGCCAGCAGTGAAGGTGTGAGCCGCCAAGATGAGCAGTTCTTC. Translation gives CASSEGVSRQDEQFF. J is TRBJ2-1 and V is TRBV6-1; D gene uncertain. CDR1 is MNHNS, CDR2 SASEGT, per germline. CDR3 length: 15 residues. The V end was cut by 1 base, the J end by 8 bases, with 15 bases between.

V is TRBV7-9 and J is TRBJ2-2, with D unresolved. Germline V lookup: CDR1 SEHNR, CDR2 FQNEAQ (reference sequence). Between the trimmed V and J ends, which lost 5 bases and 6 bases, there was a span of 10 bases. The CDR3 is 13 amino acids. The CDR3 reads CASSHPVAGELFF. The CDR3 bases are TGTGCCAGCAGCCATCCCGTGGCCGGGGAGCTGTTTTTT.

The chain links TRBV15 to TRBJ2-1, with D perhaps matching TRBD1 or TRBD2 (5 bases each). In germline, CDR1 is LNHNV, CDR2 YYDKDF (reference sequence). The CDR3 totals 14 residues. Between the trimmed V and J ends, which lost 10 bases and 12 bases, there was a span of 25 bases. CDR3 protein: CAIESRDHTFGQFF. CDR3 DNA sequence: TGTGCCATTGAGTCTCGGGACCACACGTTTGGGCAGTTCTTC.

The chain links TRBV6-6 to TRBJ1-2; no definite D call. Trimming shortened V by 2 bases and J by 0 bases, and 10 bases separated the two germline ends. The CDR3 is made up of 15 amino acids. Per germline, CDR1 MNHNY and CDR2 SVGAGI (reference sequence). In DNA, the CDR3 is TGTGCCAGCAGTTACCCGATGGGTTCTAACTATGGCTACACCTTC. It codes for CASSYPMGSNYGYTF.

The rearrangement links TRBV5-1 to TRBJ1-5; D is possibly TRBD1 (6 bases). The germline V gene encodes CDR1 SGHRS and CDR2 YFSETQ. CDR3 size: 14 residues. Trimming stripped 0 bases from V and 4 bases from J, with 8 bases between. CDR3 sequence reads: CASSLGTENQPQHF. The CDR3 DNA reads TGCGCCAGCAGCTTGGGGACAGAAAATCAGCCCCAGCATTTT.

The rearrangement uses TRBV15 and TRBJ2-3; possible D gene TRBD1, 6 bases. Deletions cut 0 bases from V and 0 bases from J, with 13 bases between. This CDR3 is built from 17 residues. Germline V gives CDR1 LNHNV, CDR2 YYDKDF (reference sequence). CDR3 DNA: TGTGCCACCAGCAGAGATCGCCAGGGGCGTAGCACAGATACGCAGTATTTT. It is translated as CATSRDRQGRSTDTQYF. Supplemented by reference TRBV15 and TRBJ2-3, the full variable domain reads DAMVIQNPRYQVTQFGKPVTLSCSQTLNHNVMYWYQQKSSQAPKLLFHYYDKDFNNEADTPDNFQSRRPNTSFCFLDIRSPGLGDTAMYLCATSRDRQGRSTDTQYFGPGTRLTVL.

CDR3 in DNA: TGTGCCAGCAGCGCCGGACAGGTCGCCGGGGAGCTGTTTTTT. Encoded protein: CASSAGQVAGELFF. The V call is TRBV6-4, the J call TRBJ2-2; TRBD1 matches 7 bases. V lost 6 bases to trimming and J lost 6 bases; unmatched junction nucleotides: 7. CDR1 is MRHNA, CDR2 SNTAGT, per germline. The CDR3 loop spans 14 amino acids.

The CDR3 nucleotides are TGTGCCAGCAGACCCGGGTCCCGGAGGGACTATGGCTACACCTTC. Protein sequence: CASRPGSRRDYGYTF. The chain recombines TRBV6-5 with TRBJ1-2; the D is unclear. With 6 bases removed from V and 3 bases from J, the gap between germline ends came to 17 bases. Germline CDR1 is MNHEY and CDR2 is SVGAGI. The CDR3 is 15 amino acids.

This sequence joins TRBV6-1 and TRBJ2-2; the match to TRBD2 covers 7 bases. Trimming took 2 bases from V and 2 from J; bases not matched to a gene: 8. Germline CDR1 reads MNHNS; CDR2 reads SASEGT. CDR3 length equals 17 residues. The CDR3 region has the DNA TGTGCCAGCAGTGAAACGGGGCTAGCGGTTAACACCGGGGAGCTGTTTTTT. Translating it yields CASSETGLAVNTGELFF.